This paragraph reports one T cell receptor (beta chain). Its antigen is not identified. CDR1 and CDR2 from the germline V gene are LGHNT and FRNRAP. The CDR3 has 15 residues. V lost 4 bases and J 4 bases, leaving 16 bases between the germline ends. It was with a sample-barcoded 5' primer and a J-beta primer mix that a second PCR of about 7 to 12 cycles was run. TCRdb re-derived calls from the 5' RACE reads in MiXCR, one entry per CDR3 protein. The table lists hundreds of thousands of distinct CDR3 sequences, around 45% of them singletons. The sample originates from a study of blood T cells in healthy people across ages. Findings of the study overall: It was held that the diversity estimates obtained from one million T cells were underestimates. Long-lived donors had more naive CD4+ cells and higher diversity than aged donors.

V gene TRBV12-5 combines with J gene TRBJ1-2; D uncertain. Sequenced material: blood. The clonotype originates from a man aged 60-69 years in good health. The CDR3 sequence is CASGSSEAGFYGYTF. Here the CDR3 DNA reads TGTGCTAGTGGTTCCTCGGAGGCGGGGTTCTATGGCTACACCTTC.